This entry concerns a single T cell receptor (beta chain). Its antigen is currently unknown. The sample originates from a study of cytomegalovirus exposure and HLA in healthy donors. V was pared by 6 bases and J by 1 base, with 4 bases of the junction left unmatched. Per the germline V gene, CDR1 is MNHNS and CDR2 is SASEGT. The CDR3 covers 15 residues. The PCR had 60 Vbeta and 13 Jbeta primers. Some clones are missing from TCRdb's copy, which holds only in-frame ones; the method was immunoSEQ multiplex PCR. The sample lists 100,000 or so clones; around 75% were seen once. Healthy people donating bone marrow made up the donors. General study results and limits: The study put 150 to 200 TCR beta chains on its list as cytomegalovirus-associated. In a later analysis, common viral pathogens appeared linked to several of the most significant clusters. Across HLA loci, a later analysis found differing TCR association rates, with DRB1 most and HLA-C fewest.

What was sequenced was PBMCs. The rearrangement links TRBV6-1 to TRBJ2-1; TRBD1 matches at 9 bases. The sequence was obtained from a man aged 25 to 45 in good health and CMV-seropositive. The DNA of the CDR3 is TGTGCCAGCAGGACAGGGGGGGGGTCCTACAATGAGCAGTTCTTC. Translating gives CASRTGGGSYNEQFF.